One sample yielded the 2 T cell receptor beta chains listed below, sequenced in a study of CD8 T cells in Susac syndrome. Reverse transcription used roughly 0.45 to 1 ug RNA and random hexamers. TCRdb reprocessed the immunoSEQ multiplex PCR reads via MiXCR and lists one record per CDR3 protein. The sample comprises roughly 250,000 distinct CDR3 sequences, almost 97% of which are singletons, and less than 0.11% rests with the top ten. The source material was CD4+ T cells from PBMCs. The receptors originated from a human donor with Susac syndrome.

The chain is built from TRBV10-3 and TRBJ2-3; the D is unclear. CDR3 length equals 12 residues. CDR1 and CDR2 (germline): ENHRY, SYGVKD. Trimming took 4 bases from V and 2 from J, leaving 4 bases between them. CDR3 nucleotide sequence: TGTGCCATCAGTGGTACCACAGATACGCAGTATTTT. Its protein is CAISGTTDTQYF.

The genes are TRBV7-2 and TRBJ1-5; TRBD1 agrees at 7 bases. The CDR3 sequence is 15 residues long. Trimming took 5 bases from V and 3 from J; bases not matched to a gene: 7. CDR1 is SGHTA, CDR2 FQGNSA, per germline. The CDR3 DNA is TGTGCCAGCAGCCAGCAGGGACAGAACAATCAGCCCCAGCATTTT. Its translation: CASSQQGQNNQPQHF.